These 15 T cell receptor beta chains originate from one sample sequenced in a study of graft-versus-host responses after intestinal transplantation. Assay used: immunoSEQ multiplex PCR; TCRdb lists only in-frame clones, some missing. The sample lists 15,000 or so clones, about 90% occurring once. The specimen comprised PBMCs, sampled about 110 days after intestinal transplant. Receptors originate from a human patient who received an intestinal transplant, so some T cells may come from the graft donor.

The gene calls are TRBV5-6 and TRBJ1-5; tentatively, D is TRBD1 (5 bases). Germline-derived CDR1 and CDR2 are SGHDT and YYEEEE. With 4 bases removed from V and 6 bases from J, the gap between germline ends came to 11 bases. The CDR3 contains 13 residues. The CDR3 DNA reads as TGTGCCAGCAGCCTGGGGACCGCTCAGCCCCAGCATTTT. Amino acids: CASSLGTAQPQHF.

The V and J genes are TRBV6-5 and TRBJ2-5; perhaps TRBD1 as D (6 bases). The CDR3 has 14 residues. Germline CDR1 is MNHEY and CDR2 is SVGAGI. V shed 0 bases and J shed 5 bases, with 10 bases lying between them. DNA for the CDR3: TGTGCCAGCAGTTACTCGAACAGGGTGGAGACCCAGTACTTC. Its translation is CASSYSNRVETQYF.

The chain carries TRBV28 and TRBJ2-3; the D gene is possibly TRBD2 (5 bases). This CDR3 spans 14 amino acids. The V end was cut by 6 bases, the J end by 0 bases, with 10 bases between. From germline, CDR1 is MDHEN and CDR2 SYDVKM. The CDR3 region has the DNA TGTGCCAGCAGGTCTAGCCTTAGCACAGATACGCAGTATTTT. It specifies CASRSSLSTDTQYF.

The V and J genes are TRBV6-1 and TRBJ2-7, with TRBD2 identical over 9 bases. Germline trimming cut 3 bases from V and 7 bases from J; bases unmatched to any gene: 7. Per germline, CDR1 MNHNS and CDR2 SASEGT. The CDR3 is made up of 14 amino acids. The CDR3 spells CASSEVAGASEQYF. DNA for the CDR3: TGTGCCAGCAGTGAGGTAGCGGGAGCGAGTGAGCAGTACTTC.

In regard to this clone: The junction shows a germline mismatch at one end, possibly a read error. Other DNA variants within this sample encode the same CDR3. This chain links TRBV9 with TRBJ1-1; 10 bases agree with TRBD1. The V gene's germline CDR1 is SGDLS and CDR2 YYNGEE. This CDR3 has 13 residues. CDR3 amino acids: CASSATGGTEAFF. CDR3 nucleotide sequence: TGTGCCAGCAGCGCGACAGGGGGCACTGAAGCCTTCTTT.

The chain recombines TRBV27 with TRBJ2-5, with TRBD1 matching 7 bases. With V trimmed by 5 bases and J by 5 bases, 5 bases remained unmatched. The V gene's germline CDR1 is MNHEY and CDR2 SMNVEV (reference sequence). There are 13 residues in the CDR3. The CDR3 spells CASSKTGLETQYF. CDR3 bases: TGTGCCAGCAGTAAGACAGGGCTGGAGACCCAGTACTTC.

This clone was detected only once. The rearrangement links TRBV2 to TRBJ2-7, with D hard to call. CDR3 length: 16 amino acids. From germline, CDR1 is SNHLY and CDR2 FYNNEI. The V and J ends lost 2 bases and 2 bases respectively, with 16 bases between them. CDR3 in amino acids: CASSEFPPGLAYEQYF. Written as DNA, the CDR3 is TGTGCCAGCAGTGAATTTCCTCCAGGTCTTGCCTACGAGCAGTACTTC.

The rearrangement joins TRBV7-9 to TRBJ2-7; D not resolved. CDR1 is SEHNR, CDR2 FQNEAQ, per germline (reference sequence). Trimming cost V 5 bases and J 6 bases, with 17 bases left between them. This CDR3 region has 14 residues. CDR3 region: CASSPGGLSGEQYF. The CDR3, as DNA: TGTGCCAGCAGCCCCGGTGGGCTCTCGGGCGAGCAGTACTTC.

This chain uses TRBV4-1 with TRBJ1-4; D perhaps matches TRBD1 (5 bases). The V end was cut by 0 bases, the J end by 13 bases, with 15 bases between. The CDR3 runs 14 residues. In germline, CDR1 is MGHRA, CDR2 YSYEKL. Here the CDR3 reads CASSQEGQGLVLFF. In DNA, the CDR3 is TGCGCCAGCAGCCAAGAGGGTCAGGGACTGGTACTGTTTTTT.

The chain is built from TRBV30 and TRBJ2-5, with no clear D. The CDR3 has 12 residues. V lost 4 bases and J lost 1, with 7 bases in between. CDR1 is GTSNPN, CDR2 SVGIG, per germline (reference sequence). CDR3 sequence reads: CAWNGFQETQYF. The DNA for the CDR3 is TGTGCCTGGAACGGGTTCCAAGAGACCCAGTACTTC.

The chain recombines TRBV5-6 with TRBJ1-4; D is unclear. Trimming left V 4 bases short and J 0 bases short, with 10 bases between. This CDR3 contains 15 residues. Germline assignment: CDR1 SGHDT and CDR2 YYEEEE. CDR3 amino acids: CASSPGTATNEKLFF. In DNA, the CDR3 is TGTGCCAGCAGCCCCGGTACTGCAACTAATGAAAAACTGTTTTTT.

V gene TRBV4-3 combines with J gene TRBJ2-1; a possible D gene is TRBD2 (6 bases). CDR1 and CDR2 from the germline V gene are LGHNA and YSLEER. This CDR3 is 15 amino acids long. Trimming pared 0 bases from V and 8 bases from J, leaving 14 bases between. In DNA, the CDR3 is TGCGCCAGCAGCCAAGACACGAGCGGAGGGGATGAGCAGTTCTTC. Its protein product is CASSQDTSGGDEQFF.

CDR3 sequence reads: CASSLRGQGEETQYF. The DNA of the CDR3 is TGTGCCAGCAGCTTGCGGGGACAGGGAGAAGAGACCCAGTACTTC. The genes are TRBV5-5 and TRBJ2-5; 9 nucleotides align to TRBD1. Germline trimming cut 1 base from V and 3 bases from J; bases unmatched to any gene: 4. The CDR3 consists of 15 residues. Per germline, CDR1 SGHKS and CDR2 YYEKEE (reference sequence).

The CDR3 DNA is TGTGCCAGCAGCCCCCCCCAGGACGAAATTATAGCTGAAGCTTTCTTT. Amino acids: CASSPPQDEIIAEAFF. J is TRBJ1-1 and V is TRBV5-4; no definite D call. V shed 4 bases and J shed 6 bases, with 22 bases lying between them. This CDR3 comprises 16 residues. Germline V gene data show CDR1 as SGHNT and CDR2 as YYREEE (reference sequence).

The chain carries TRBV9 and TRBJ2-7, with D possibly being TRBD1 (5 bases). The CDR3 loop spans 13 amino acids. Germline CDR1 and CDR2: SGDLS and YYNGEE. V lost 4 bases to trimming and J lost 3 bases, with 11 bases between them. CDR3 sequence reads: CASSPGQNYEQYF. The CDR3, as DNA: TGTGCCAGCAGCCCAGGACAAAACTACGAGCAGTACTTC.